This T cell receptor (beta chain) comes out of a study of radiation and T cells in renal cell carcinoma. Profiling relied on immunoSEQ multiplex PCR, and the TCRdb table lists in-frame clones only, not all of them. The table lists 22,000 or so clones, around 46% of them singletons. The treatment here: 15 Gy SBRT to primary tumor, nephrectomy 4 weeks later. V was shortened by 5 bases and J by 2 bases, with 10 bases between the two germline ends. Germline values: CDR1 LNHDA, CDR2 SQIVND (reference sequence). CDR3 size: 15 residues. V usage is TRBV19 and J usage is TRBJ2-6, with a weak D call TRBD2 (6 bases). The sample in question was tumor tissue, obtained from a patient whose treatment included radiotherapy and nephrectomy. This clonotype originated in a woman aged 45-65 years with renal cell carcinoma. The CDR3 loop reads CASSDSGAGANVLTF. The CDR3 DNA sequence: TGTGCCAGTAGTGATTCGGGGGCTGGGGCCAACGTCCTGACTTTC. The full variable domain, in which reference TRBV19 and TRBJ2-6 provide the parts outside the CDR3, is DGGITQSPKYLFRKEGQNVTLSCEQNLNHDAMYWYRQDPGQGLRLIYYSQIVNDFQKGDIAEGYSVSREKKESFPLTVTSAQKNPTAFYLCASSDSGAGANVLTFGAGSRLTVL.